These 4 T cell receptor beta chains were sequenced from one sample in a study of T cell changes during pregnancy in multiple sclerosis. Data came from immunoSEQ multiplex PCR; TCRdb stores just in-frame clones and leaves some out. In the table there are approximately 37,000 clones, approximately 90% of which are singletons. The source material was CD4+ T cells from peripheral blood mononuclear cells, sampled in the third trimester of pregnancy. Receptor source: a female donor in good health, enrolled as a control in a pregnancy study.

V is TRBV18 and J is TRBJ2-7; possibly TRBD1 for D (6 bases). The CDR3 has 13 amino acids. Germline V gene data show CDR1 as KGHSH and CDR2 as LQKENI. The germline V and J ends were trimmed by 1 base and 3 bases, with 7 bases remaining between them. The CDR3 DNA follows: TGTGCCAGCTCACCACGACAGGACTACGAGCAGTACTTC. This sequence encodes CASSPRQDYEQYF.

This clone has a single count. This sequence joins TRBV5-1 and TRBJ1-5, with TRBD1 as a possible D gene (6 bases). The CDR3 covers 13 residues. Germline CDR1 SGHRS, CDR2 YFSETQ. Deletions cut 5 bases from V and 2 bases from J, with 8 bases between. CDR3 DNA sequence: TGCGCCAGCAGAGCAGGGGGCAATCAGCCCCAGCATTTT. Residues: CASRAGGNQPQHF.

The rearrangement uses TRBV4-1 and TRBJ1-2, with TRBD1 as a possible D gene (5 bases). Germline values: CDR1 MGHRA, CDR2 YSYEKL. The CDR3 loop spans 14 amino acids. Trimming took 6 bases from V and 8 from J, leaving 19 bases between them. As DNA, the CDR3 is TGCGCCAGCAGAAACCCTCGGGAGGGGCCGGGCTACACCTTC. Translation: CASRNPREGPGYTF.

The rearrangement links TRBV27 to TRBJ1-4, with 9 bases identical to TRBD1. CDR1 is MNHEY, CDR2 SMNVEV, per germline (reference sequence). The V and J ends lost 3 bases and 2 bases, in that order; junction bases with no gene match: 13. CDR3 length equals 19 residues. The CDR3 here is CASSFQRTGEWGTNEKLFF. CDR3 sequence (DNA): TGTGCCAGCAGTTTTCAGCGGACAGGGGAATGGGGCACTAATGAAAAACTGTTTTTT. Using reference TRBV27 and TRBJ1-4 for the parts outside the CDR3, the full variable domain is EAQVTQNPRYLITVTGKKLTVTCSQNMNHEYMSWYRQDPGLGLRQIYYSMNVEVTDKGDVPEGYKVSRKEKRNFPLILESPSPNQTSLYFCASSFQRTGEWGTNEKLFFGSGTQLSVL.